This T cell receptor beta chain comes out of a study of breast tumors, draining lymph nodes, adjacent tissues. Study outcomes and limitations: Tumor repertoires ranked between lymph nodes and nontumor tissue in diversity, with V and J gene preferences. That most tumor T cells come from lymph nodes remained unproven. Luminal-like breast cancer showed significantly greater tumor-nontumor repertoire similarity than basal-like breast cancer did. Most tumor T cells seemingly derive from lymph node, then expand in tumor.

Concerning this clonotype: Its matching antigen is unknown.

TCRdb reanalysed the multiplex PCR reads using MiXCR and keeps one entry per CDR3 protein. The table shows around 12,000 distinct CDR3 sequences, with 60% to 75% occurring only once. After removal of 8 bases from V and 0 bases from J, the junction contained 7 bases not matched to a gene. The CDR3 totals 14 residues. Germline V gene sequence: CDR1 DFQATT, CDR2 SNEGSKA (reference sequence). The source of this sequence is a female donor with breast cancer. Some clones in this sample may be carry-over from other donors' samples. Input material: tumor-adjacent breast tissue. V and J are TRBV20-1 and TRBJ2-1, with 7 positions matching TRBD2. The CDR3 coding sequence is TGCAGTCCGGTTACGGGGGGCTCCTACAATGAGCAGTTCTTC. Amino acid sequence: CSPVTGGSYNEQFF.